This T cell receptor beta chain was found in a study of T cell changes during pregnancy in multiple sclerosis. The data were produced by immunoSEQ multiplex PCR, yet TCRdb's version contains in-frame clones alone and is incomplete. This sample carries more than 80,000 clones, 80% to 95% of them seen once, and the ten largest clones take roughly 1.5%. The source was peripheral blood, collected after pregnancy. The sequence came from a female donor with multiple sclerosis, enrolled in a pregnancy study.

The CDR3 is CASSYTGEDEQFF. DNA for the CDR3: TGTGCCAGCAGCTACACCGGGGAGGATGAGCAGTTCTTC. The chain recombines TRBV5-4 with TRBJ2-1; tentative D call: TRBD2 (6 bases). Germline CDR1 reads SGHNT; CDR2 reads YYREEE (reference sequence). This CDR3 comprises 13 residues. The V end lost 3 bases, the J end lost 8 bases, and 12 bases lay between the germline ends.